The next 22 T cell receptor beta chains were all read from a single sample in a study of OX40 agonist ivuxolimab in advanced cancers. Clones were read by immunoSEQ multiplex PCR, and TCRdb kept only the in-frame ones, dropping some. There are roughly 40,000 clones in the sample; more than 80% occur only once, and around 6.2% lies in the top ten. The sequenced sample was CD4+ or CD8+ T cells sorted from blood, obtained in a trial of the OX40 agonist ivuxolimab. The receptors were gathered from an adult with an advanced solid tumor such as melanoma, head and neck, liver or kidney cancer.

The chain carries TRBV4-1 and TRBJ2-7; 9 nucleotides align to TRBD1. CDR1 and CDR2 (germline): MGHRA, YSYEKL. J lost 3 bases, V lost 4 bases, and 4 bases had no gene match. This CDR3 comprises 14 residues. CDR3: CASSLGTGNYEQYF. The CDR3 nucleotides read TGCGCCAGCAGCCTCGGGACAGGGAACTACGAGCAGTACTTC.

The V gene is TRBV5-1, the J gene TRBJ2-3; 12 bases agree with TRBD2. The CDR3 is 15 residues long. Germline V gene data show CDR1 as SGHRS and CDR2 as YFSETQ. Trimming removed 5 bases from V and 4 bases from J; junction bases left unmatched: 5. The CDR3 loop reads CASRLAGGPSDTQYF. CDR3 bases: TGCGCCAGCAGGCTAGCGGGAGGGCCCTCAGATACGCAGTATTTT.

The rearrangement links TRBV7-9 to TRBJ2-3; tentative D call: TRBD2 (5 bases). V lost 5 bases, J lost 4 bases, and 16 bases lay in between. Germline V CDR1 and CDR2: SEHNR, FQNEAQ (reference sequence). There are 15 residues in the CDR3. This CDR3 is CASSQGVSLADTQYF. In nucleotides, the CDR3 is TGTGCCAGCAGCCAAGGAGTCTCACTAGCAGATACGCAGTATTTT.

This clone was counted once. The chain couples TRBV19 to TRBJ2-7; 7 bases are shared with TRBD2. This CDR3 comprises 14 residues. Looked up from germline, CDR1 is LNHDA and CDR2 is SQIVND (reference sequence). V was pared by 8 bases and J by 5 bases, with 12 bases of the junction left unmatched. The DNA for the CDR3 is TGTGCCAGTCATCCAGCGGGGAGGTCCCACGAGCAGTACTTC. Its translation: CASHPAGRSHEQYF.

This sequence joins TRBV6-1 and TRBJ2-7; perhaps TRBD1 as D (6 bases). V was cut by 8 bases and J by 3 bases, with 14 bases left in between. Per the germline V gene, CDR1 is MNHNS and CDR2 is SASEGT. The CDR3 consists of 13 residues. The CDR3 bases are TGTGCCAGCTGTAGAGCACAGGGCTACGAGCAGTACTTC. Translated, it gives CASCRAQGYEQYF.

The chain is built from TRBV19 and TRBJ1-4, with D perhaps matching TRBD1 (6 bases). Trimming stripped 10 bases from V and 3 bases from J, with 12 bases between. This CDR3 comprises 13 residues. Germline assignment: CDR1 LNHDA and CDR2 SQIVND (reference sequence). The DNA of the CDR3 is TGTGCCATCCGGGACACTCCTAATGAAAAACTGTTTTTT. Its protein is CAIRDTPNEKLFF.

This clone was picked up one time. The V gene is TRBV28, the J gene TRBJ1-5, with D perhaps matching TRBD1 (6 bases). The V gene's germline CDR1 is MDHEN and CDR2 SYDVKM. Trimming shortened V by 8 bases and J by 5 bases, and 19 bases separated the two germline ends. The CDR3 runs 15 residues. The CDR3 DNA is TGTGCCAGCCGAGTTCTCGGGACAAAGGATCAGCCCCAGCATTTT. It is translated as CASRVLGTKDQPQHF.

The CDR3 sequence is CASSFDGSSYEQYF. DNA for the CDR3: TGTGCCAGCAGCTTTGACGGGAGTTCCTACGAGCAGTACTTC. The chain links TRBV7-2 to TRBJ2-7; the D gene is possibly TRBD2 (6 bases). Trimming took 3 bases from V and 1 from J, leaving 10 bases between them. This CDR3 is built from 14 residues. Germline values: CDR1 SGHTA, CDR2 FQGNSA.

This sequence joins TRBV9 and TRBJ2-7; unclear D gene. The V gene lost 5 bases and the J gene lost 0 bases, with 12 bases spanning the gap. CDR1 and CDR2 from the germline V gene are SGDLS and YYNGEE. The CDR3 loop spans 14 amino acids. This CDR3 reads CASSKSSSSYEQYF. Written as DNA, the CDR3 is TGTGCCAGCAGTAAAAGTAGCAGCTCCTACGAGCAGTACTTC.

This sequence joins TRBV6-1 and TRBJ2-3; D could derive from TRBD1 or TRBD2 (5 bases each). The V and J ends lost 2 bases and 11 bases respectively, with 17 bases between them. CDR1 and CDR2 from the germline V gene are MNHNS and SASEGT. The CDR3 consists of 14 residues. As DNA, the CDR3 is TGTGCCAGCAGTGAAAGGATTCTGGGGGTTAGGCAGTATTTT. It codes for CASSERILGVRQYF.

V gene TRBV6-1 combines with J gene TRBJ2-5; 14 bases align to TRBD2. V was clipped by 3 bases and J by 8 bases; unmatched bases: 5. CDR3 length equals 15 residues. Germline assignment: CDR1 MNHNS and CDR2 SASEGT. CDR3 sequence reads: CASSDMTSGRVTQYF. CDR3 bases: TGTGCCAGCAGTGATATGACTAGCGGGAGGGTCACCCAGTACTTC.

The rearrangement joins TRBV6-1 to TRBJ1-4; maybe TRBD1 (5 bases). V gave up 3 bases and J gave up 4 bases, with 21 bases separating them. The CDR3 has 18 residues. The germline V gene has CDR1 MNHNS and CDR2 SASEGT. Here the CDR3 DNA reads TGTGCCAGCAGTGAGAGGCTTATCTGGGGGACGGTTAATGAAAAACTGTTTTTT. It translates to CASSERLIWGTVNEKLFF.

This rearrangement joins TRBV7-2 to TRBJ2-7; 9 nucleotides agree with TRBD2. V was pared by 0 bases and J by 2 bases, with 5 bases of the junction left unmatched. CDR1 SGHTA and CDR2 FQGNSA come from the germline V gene. The CDR3 loop spans 16 amino acids. The CDR3 nucleotides are TGTGCCAGCAGCTTAGCCGGACTAGCGCAGCCCTACGAGCAGTACTTC. The encoded protein is CASSLAGLAQPYEQYF. Full variable domain (rest looked up from reference TRBV7-2 and TRBJ2-7): GAGVSQSPSNKVTEKGKDVELRCDPISGHTALYWYRQSLGQGLEFLIYFQGNSAPDKSGLPSDRFSAERTGGSVSTLTIQRTQQEDSAVYLCASSLAGLAQPYEQYFGPGTRLTVT.

The chain joins TRBV27 to TRBJ2-2; the D gene is possibly TRBD1 (5 bases). V was cut by 8 bases and J by 7 bases, with 11 bases left in between. Germline lookup yields CDR1 MNHEY and CDR2 SMNVEV (reference sequence). The CDR3 runs 12 residues. CDR3 amino acids: CASAQGIGELFF. The DNA of the CDR3 is TGTGCCAGCGCCCAGGGTATCGGGGAGCTGTTTTTT.

This chain uses TRBV5-1 with TRBJ1-5; 8 bases are shared with TRBD1. Germline V gene lookup returns CDR1 SGHRS and CDR2 YFSETQ. With 4 bases clipped from V and 5 bases from J, the junction kept 20 bases outside the gene matches. CDR3 length: 19 residues. The CDR3, as DNA: TGCGCCAGCAGCCCAGAGACGGACAGGGAGCCGATTTTCTATCAGCCCCAGCATTTT. It yields the protein CASSPETDREPIFYQPQHF.

The CDR3 reads CASRPGPGELFF. CDR3 coding DNA: TGTGCCAGCAGACCAGGCCCCGGGGAGCTGTTTTTT. J is TRBJ2-2 and V is TRBV6-6; D not resolved. The germline CDR1 and CDR2 sequences are MNHNY and SVGAGI (reference sequence). V lost 6 bases and J lost 6, with 8 bases in between. The CDR3 spans 12 residues.

This chain joins TRBV28 and TRBJ1-2; perhaps TRBD1 as D (5 bases). The V end lost 6 bases, the J end lost 4 bases, and 12 bases lay between the germline ends. From germline, CDR1 is MDHEN and CDR2 SYDVKM. This CDR3 contains 13 residues. CDR3 DNA sequence: TGTGCCAGCAGCCAATATGGGGGCTATGGCTACACCTTC. Its protein is CASSQYGGYGYTF.

The genes are TRBV28 and TRBJ1-1, with 9 positions matching TRBD1. J gave up 5 bases and V 5 bases, and 9 bases lay outside the gene matches. The CDR3 has 15 residues. From germline, CDR1 is MDHEN and CDR2 SYDVKM. The CDR3 sequence: CASSLEGTGWTEAFF. CDR3 DNA sequence: TGTGCCAGCAGTCTAGAAGGGACAGGGTGGACTGAAGCTTTCTTT.

The rearrangement uses TRBV5-1 and TRBJ2-2; 9 bases match TRBD1. The germline CDR1 and CDR2 sequences are SGHRS and YFSETQ. The CDR3 consists of 14 residues. The J segment lost 7 bases and the V segment lost 4 bases, leaving 5 bases of the junction unmatched. This CDR3 reads CASSQQGAGGELFF. DNA of the CDR3: TGCGCCAGCAGCCAACAGGGGGCCGGCGGGGAGCTGTTTTTT.

CDR3 region: CASSYPSGGEQYF. DNA of the CDR3: TGTGCCAGCAGTTACCCCTCGGGGGGCGAGCAGTACTTC. This chain uses TRBV6-5 with TRBJ2-7; 7 nucleotides match TRBD2. Germline CDR1 is MNHEY and CDR2 is SVGAGI. V was pared by 2 bases and J by 6 bases, with 4 bases of the junction left unmatched. The CDR3 consists of 13 residues.

The J gene is TRBJ2-7, the V gene TRBV7-2; unclear D gene. The CDR3 is 13 residues long. V lost 0 bases and J lost 6, with 9 bases in between. The germline V gene has CDR1 SGHTA and CDR2 FQGNSA. The CDR3 DNA sequence: TGTGCCAGCAGCTTAGCTGGCCCGGGCGAGCAGTACTTC. This translates into CASSLAGPGEQYF.

The chain recombines TRBV5-1 with TRBJ1-2; D is possibly TRBD1 (5 bases). The CDR3 contains 18 residues. Trimming stripped 0 bases from V and 2 bases from J, with 20 bases between. CDR1 and CDR2 (germline): SGHRS, YFSETQ. The DNA of the CDR3 is TGCGCCAGCAGCTTGGCCTTGAGACAGTCAAGGGGAAACTATGGCTACACCTTC. Its translation is CASSLALRQSRGNYGYTF.